A selection of T cell receptor beta chains follows, all from one sample in a study of PD-1 blockade in mismatch repair-deficient tumors. TCRdb's table, derived via immunoSEQ multiplex PCR, lists solely in-frame clones and lacks some. The sample carries some 120,000 clones, about nine tenths recorded once. Sequenced here: peripheral blood, sampled approximately 72 weeks after starting pembrolizumab. The receptors originated from an adult with mismatch repair-deficient cancer. Both conserved end residues are part of each CDR3. D genes are given only for firm matches. Clone size is not always given. Where it is, it says once, few, many or a class for expanded clones.

J gene,clone size,D gene,V gene,CDR3 DNA,CDR3 protein
TRBJ2-7,-,TRBD1,TRBV7-9,TGTGCCAGCAGCCCAAGGGACAGGGAACTCTACGAGCAGTACTTC,CASSPRDRELYEQYF
TRBJ2-3,-,-,TRBV30,TGTGCCTGGAGTGTACGAATGGATACGCAGTATTTT,CAWSVRMDTQYF
TRBJ2-5,-,TRBD1,TRBV7-9,TGTGCCAGCAGCTTAGCCCGGACAGGGGGCGGCGAGACCCAGTACTTC,CASSLARTGGGETQYF
TRBJ2-7,-,-,TRBV29-1,TGCAGCGTTGAAGATCGGGGAACCTACGAGCAGTACTTC,CSVEDRGTYEQYF
TRBJ2-5,-,-,TRBV10-2,TGCGCCAGCAGTGGAGTAGGACCTCAAGAGACCCAGTACTTC,CASSGVGPQETQYF
TRBJ2-5,-,-,TRBV7-9,TGTGCCAGCATCCGGCCTAGCGATTTAATGGGGACCCAGTACTTC,CASIRPSDLMGTQYF
TRBJ2-7,-,TRBD2,TRBV6-5,TGTGCCAGCAGTCAAAGTAGCGGGAGGGCCCACGAGCAGTACTTC,CASSQSSGRAHEQYF
TRBJ2-7,-,TRBD1,TRBV19,TGTGCCAGTAGTATTACGACAGGGTCAACCTACGAGCAGTACTTC,CASSITTGSTYEQYF
TRBJ2-6,-,TRBD1,TRBV7-2,TGTGCCAGCAGCCTCGGGACAGGGTACCCCGGGGCCAACGTCCTGACTTTC,CASSLGTGYPGANVLTF
TRBJ1-5,-,-,TRBV7-8,TGTGCCAGCAGCCTACTCGAGGGCGTCCGCCAGAGCAATCAGCCCCAGCATTTT,CASSLLEGVRQSNQPQHF
TRBJ2-7,once,TRBD1,TRBV4-1,TGCGCCAGCAGCCAAAAGGGGGCCCTAGAGGGCGCCTACGAGCAGTACTTC,CASSQKGALEGAYEQYF
TRBJ2-7,-,TRBD1,TRBV5-8,TGTGCCAGCAGCTTGTCAGGGACAGGGGTGTACGAGCAGTACTTC,CASSLSGTGVYEQYF
TRBJ2-1,once,TRBD1,TRBV5-1,TGCGCCAGCAGCTTGAGGGACAGGCGATCCTACAATGAGCAGTTCTTC,CASSLRDRRSYNEQFF
TRBJ1-4,-,TRBD1,TRBV18,TGTGCCAGCTCACCTTTCGGACAGGGATTAGTTGCAACTAATGAAAAACTGTTTTTT,CASSPFGQGLVATNEKLFF
TRBJ1-1,-,-,TRBV30,TGTGCCTGGAGTGACCCCCTTAGGGGGATTGGGACTGAAGCTTTCTTT,CAWSDPLRGIGTEAFF
TRBJ1-1,-,TRBD1,TRBV9,TGTGCCAGCAGCCAACCTACAGGGGATTATTACGAAGCTTTCTTT,CASSQPTGDYYEAFF
TRBJ1-4,once,-,TRBV4-1,TGCGCCAGCAGCCAAGATCGGACAGCGGGTAGGGAAAAACTGTTTTTT,CASSQDRTAGREKLFF
TRBJ1-4,-,-,TRBV9,TGTGCCAGCAGCGTATCAGGGGCTAATGAAAAACTGTTTTTT,CASSVSGANEKLFF
TRBJ2-7,once,TRBD1,TRBV9,TGTGCCAGCAGCGTAGCTGGGACAGACTACGAGCAGTACTTC,CASSVAGTDYEQYF
TRBJ2-1,-,TRBD2,TRBV10-2,TGCGCCAGCAGTGTCGGGAGGGCCTTGCGGGAGCAGTTCTTC,CASSVGRALREQFF
TRBJ2-7,-,-,TRBV2,TGTGCCAGCAGTTGGATCGGTGAGCAGTACTTC,CASSWIGEQYF
TRBJ2-7,once,-,TRBV6-1,TGTGCCAGCAATCCCGTCATGGAGACTTACGAGCAGTACTTC,CASNPVMETYEQYF
TRBJ2-3,-,TRBD2,TRBV6-5,TGTGCCAGCAGTCGTTCGGGGGGTACAGATACGCAGTATTTT,CASSRSGGTDTQYF
TRBJ2-2,-,-,TRBV4-1,TGCGCCAGCAGCCGAGACATGAGGGAGCTGTTTTTT,CASSRDMRELFF
TRBJ2-4,-,TRBD2,TRBV5-1,TGCGCCAGCAGACCCCCAGGAGCGGGAGCTTCCAAAAACATTCAGTACTTC,CASRPPGAGASKNIQYF
TRBJ2-7,-,-,TRBV27,TGTGCCAGCAGTTTATCGGGGCAGGGGACCTCCTACGAGCAGTACTTC,CASSLSGQGTSYEQYF
TRBJ2-3,-,TRBD2,TRBV7-9,TGTGCCAGCAGCCTCGGGACTAGCGGGAGCTCAGATACGCAGTATTTT,CASSLGTSGSSDTQYF
TRBJ2-7,few,TRBD1,TRBV4-3,TGCGCCAGCAGCCAAGAGACAGGGGGCTTCTACGAGCAGTACTTC,CASSQETGGFYEQYF
TRBJ2-7,-,TRBD1,TRBV9,TGTGCCAGCAGCGTGGAAGGGACAGGGGTAGTGAAGCAGTACTTC,CASSVEGTGVVKQYF
TRBJ2-1,-,-,TRBV7-9,TGTGCCAGCAGCCCCGATCCGGGACTCTCTCCCAATGAGCAGTTCTTC,CASSPDPGLSPNEQFF
TRBJ1-2,-,-,TRBV29-1,TGCAGCGTTCGGCAGAGCGGCGACTATGGCTACACCTTC,CSVRQSGDYGYTF